The text below deals with one T cell receptor beta chain. What it recognizes is unknown. Ipilimumab-mediated CTLA-4 blockade plus focal radiation was given to patients having chemo-refractory metastatic non-small-cell lung cancer. Trimming took 6 bases from V and 2 from J, leaving 13 bases between them. CDR1 is SGHTA, CDR2 FQGNSA, per germline. The CDR3 has 15 amino acids. This record comes from a study of radiotherapy plus CTLA-4 blockade in lung cancer. Overall study: With less than 40% of patients having disease control, objective responses were seen in roughly 19%. Study-wide points: Together with interferon-beta, which increased in serum after radiation, early dynamic changes in blood T cell clones were reportedly the best predictors of response. Radiotherapy plus ipilimumab was followed by expansion in blood of tumor-derived TCR clones.

The assay was immunoSEQ multiplex PCR, and TCRdb's table has in-frame clones only and misses some. The top ten hold less than 20% of the sample, which has roughly 51,000 clones, approximately 86% seen once. The starting material was peripheral blood, obtained from a patient treated with radiotherapy plus ipilimumab. V and J are TRBV7-2 and TRBJ2-2; D is perhaps TRBD2 (5 bases). This receptor was taken from a human donor with non-small cell lung cancer that progressed on radiotherapy plus ipilimumab. Some clones in this sample may be carry-over from other donors' samples. CDR3 in amino acids: CASRPRLSNTGELFF. In DNA form, the CDR3 reads TGTGCCAGCAGGCCCAGACTATCTAACACCGGGGAGCTGTTTTTT.